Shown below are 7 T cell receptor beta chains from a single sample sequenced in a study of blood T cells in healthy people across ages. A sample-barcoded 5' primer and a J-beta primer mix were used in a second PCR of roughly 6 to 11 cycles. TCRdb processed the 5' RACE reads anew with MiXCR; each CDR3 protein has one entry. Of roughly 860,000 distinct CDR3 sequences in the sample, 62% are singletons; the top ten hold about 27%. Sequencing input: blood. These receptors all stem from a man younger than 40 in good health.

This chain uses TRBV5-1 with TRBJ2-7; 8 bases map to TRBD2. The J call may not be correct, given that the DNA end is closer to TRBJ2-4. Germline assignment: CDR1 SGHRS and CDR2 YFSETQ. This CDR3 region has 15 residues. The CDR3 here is CASSSRAGAANIQYF. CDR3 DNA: TGCGCCAGCAGCTCCAGAGCGGGGGCCGCAAACATTCAGTACTTC.

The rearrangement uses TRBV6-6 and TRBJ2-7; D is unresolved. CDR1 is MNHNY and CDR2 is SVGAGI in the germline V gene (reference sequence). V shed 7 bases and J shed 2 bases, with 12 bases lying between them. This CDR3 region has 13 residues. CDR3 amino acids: CASIAESPYEQYF. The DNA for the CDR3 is TGTGCCAGCATTGCAGAGTCTCCCTACGAGCAGTACTTC.

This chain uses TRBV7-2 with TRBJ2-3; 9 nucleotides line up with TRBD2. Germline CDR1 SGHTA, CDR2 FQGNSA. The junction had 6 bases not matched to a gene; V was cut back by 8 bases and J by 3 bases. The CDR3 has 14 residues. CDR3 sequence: CASGVAGDTDTQYF. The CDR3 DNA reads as TGTGCCAGCGGAGTAGCGGGAGATACAGATACGCAGTATTTT.

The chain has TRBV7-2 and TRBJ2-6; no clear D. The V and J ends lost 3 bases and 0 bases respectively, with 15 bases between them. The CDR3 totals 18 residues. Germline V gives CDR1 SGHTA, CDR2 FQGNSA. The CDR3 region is CASSFLVPTPSGANVLTF. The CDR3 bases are TGTGCCAGCAGCTTTCTCGTCCCCACACCCTCTGGGGCCAACGTCCTGACTTTC.

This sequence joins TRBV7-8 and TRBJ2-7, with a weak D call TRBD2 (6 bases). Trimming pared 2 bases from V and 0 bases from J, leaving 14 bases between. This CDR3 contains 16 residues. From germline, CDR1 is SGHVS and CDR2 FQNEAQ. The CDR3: CASSLSSGGVSYEQYF. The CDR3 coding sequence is TGTGCCAGCAGCTTATCATCTGGCGGGGTCTCCTACGAGCAGTACTTC.

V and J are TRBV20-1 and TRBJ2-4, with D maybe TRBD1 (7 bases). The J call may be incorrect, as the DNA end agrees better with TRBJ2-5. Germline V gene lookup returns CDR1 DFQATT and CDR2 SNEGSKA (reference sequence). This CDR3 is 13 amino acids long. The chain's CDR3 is CSARAGGLETQYF. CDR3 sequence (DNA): TGCAGTGCTAGGGCAGGGGGGTTAGAGACCCAGTACTTC.

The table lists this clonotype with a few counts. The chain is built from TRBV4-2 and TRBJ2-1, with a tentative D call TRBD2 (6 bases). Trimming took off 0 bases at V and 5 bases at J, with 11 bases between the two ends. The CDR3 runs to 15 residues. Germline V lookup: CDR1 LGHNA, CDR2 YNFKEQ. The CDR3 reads CASSQEAGRNNEQFF. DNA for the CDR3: TGTGCCAGCAGCCAAGAGGCGGGGAGGAACAATGAGCAGTTCTTC.